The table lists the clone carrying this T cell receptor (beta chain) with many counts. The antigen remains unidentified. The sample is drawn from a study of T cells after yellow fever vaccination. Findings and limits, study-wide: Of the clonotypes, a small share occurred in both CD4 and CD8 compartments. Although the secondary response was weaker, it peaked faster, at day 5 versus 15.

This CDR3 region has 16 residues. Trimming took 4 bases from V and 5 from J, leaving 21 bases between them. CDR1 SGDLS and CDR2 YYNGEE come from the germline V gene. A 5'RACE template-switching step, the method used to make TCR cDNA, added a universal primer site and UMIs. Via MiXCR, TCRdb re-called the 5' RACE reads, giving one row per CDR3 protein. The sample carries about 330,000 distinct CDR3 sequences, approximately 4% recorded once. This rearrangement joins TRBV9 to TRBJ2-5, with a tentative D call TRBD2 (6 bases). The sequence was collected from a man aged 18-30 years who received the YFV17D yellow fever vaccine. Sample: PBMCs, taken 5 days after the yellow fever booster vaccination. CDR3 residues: CASSPHLSGFKETQYF. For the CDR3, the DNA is TGTGCCAGCAGCCCCCACCTCAGCGGGTTTAAGGAGACCCAGTACTTC.